This TCR beta chain was found in a study of OX40 agonist ivuxolimab in advanced cancers. Details on this clone: Its target is not known.

The V gene lost 6 bases and the J gene lost 2 bases, with 17 bases spanning the gap. This CDR3 contains 16 residues. Germline V CDR1 and CDR2: SGDLS, YYNGEE. Study results and limitations: Both blood CD4+ and CD8+ T cells showed clonal growth by week 6 at 0.1 to 3.0 mg/kg.

This table comes from immunoSEQ multiplex PCR, and its TCRdb copy is limited to in-frame clones, with some not included. The repertoire holds fewer than 90,000 clones, with 87% as singletons. This specimen consisted of CD4+ or CD8+ T cells sorted from blood, obtained in a trial of the OX40 agonist ivuxolimab. The clonotype originates from an adult with an advanced solid tumor such as melanoma, head and neck, liver or kidney cancer. The chain has TRBV9 and TRBJ2-2; D not resolved. CDR3 sequence: CASNINPGGNTGELFF. CDR3 coding DNA: TGTGCCAGCAACATTAACCCCGGCGGAAACACCGGGGAGCTGTTTTTT.